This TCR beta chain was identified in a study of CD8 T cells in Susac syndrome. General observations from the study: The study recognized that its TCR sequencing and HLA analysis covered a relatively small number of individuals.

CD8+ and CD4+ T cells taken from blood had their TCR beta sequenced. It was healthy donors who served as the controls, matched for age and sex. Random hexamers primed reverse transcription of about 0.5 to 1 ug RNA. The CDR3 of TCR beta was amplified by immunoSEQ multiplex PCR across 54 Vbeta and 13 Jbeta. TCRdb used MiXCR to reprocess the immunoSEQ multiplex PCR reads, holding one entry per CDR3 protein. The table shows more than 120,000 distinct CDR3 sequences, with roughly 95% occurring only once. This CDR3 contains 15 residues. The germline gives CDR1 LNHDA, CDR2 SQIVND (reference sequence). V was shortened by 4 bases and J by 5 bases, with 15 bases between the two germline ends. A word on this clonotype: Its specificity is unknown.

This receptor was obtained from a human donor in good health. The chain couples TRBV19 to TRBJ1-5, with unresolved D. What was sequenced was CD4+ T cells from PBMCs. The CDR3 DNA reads TGTGCCAGTAGTAGCACAGCCCAGCGCGATCAGCCCCAGCATTTT. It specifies CASSSTAQRDQPQHF.